This entry is about one TCR beta chain. The data belong to a study of blood T cell repertoires in COVID-19. Whole-study context: The origin of the acute and convalescent COVID-19 samples was the United States, Italy and Spain. PBMCs, B-cell-depleted T cells, or T cells provided the cDNA or gDNA that made up the material.

Authors' analysis steps: Using reference gene primer amplification, nucleated cell counts were estimated. Clones were sequenced by immunoSEQ multiplex PCR, and TCRdb holds only the in-frame ones, with some missing. The V and J calls and the clone size are those of that table, but D and trimming were determined from the DNA. This sample has about 230,000 clones; approximately 87% occur once, and the top ten carry 2.6%. Germline CDR1 reads MNHEY; CDR2 reads SVGEGT. The CDR3 consists of 14 residues. The ends were cut back, 6 bases at V and 3 bases at J, with 14 bases in the middle. Material: peripheral blood. This clonotype was obtained from a woman aged 70 to 79 with active or convalescent COVID-19. The V gene is TRBV6-2 or TRBV6-3, the J gene TRBJ1-2; no reliable D call. Written as DNA, the CDR3 is TGTGCCAGCAGCACCCGGGTCCACGACTATGGCTACACCTTC. Its translation: CASSTRVHDYGYTF.